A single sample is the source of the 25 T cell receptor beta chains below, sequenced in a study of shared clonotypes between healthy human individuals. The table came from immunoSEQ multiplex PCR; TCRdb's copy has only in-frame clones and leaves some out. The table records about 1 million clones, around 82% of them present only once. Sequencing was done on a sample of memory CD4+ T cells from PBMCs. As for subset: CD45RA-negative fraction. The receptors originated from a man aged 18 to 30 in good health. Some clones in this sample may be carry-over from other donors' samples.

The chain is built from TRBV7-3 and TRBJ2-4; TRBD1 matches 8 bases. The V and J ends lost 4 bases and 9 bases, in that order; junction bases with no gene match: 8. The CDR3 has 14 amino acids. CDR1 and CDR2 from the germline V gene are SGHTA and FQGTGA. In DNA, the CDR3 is TGTGCCAGCAGCTACCAGACAGGGACAGGCATTCAGTACTTC. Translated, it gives CASSYQTGTGIQYF.

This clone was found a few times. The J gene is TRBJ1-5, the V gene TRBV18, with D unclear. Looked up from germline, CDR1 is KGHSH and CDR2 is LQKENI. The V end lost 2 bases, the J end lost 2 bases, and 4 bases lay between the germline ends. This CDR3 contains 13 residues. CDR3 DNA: TGTGCCAGCTCACCAAGCCGCAATCAGCCCCAGCATTTT. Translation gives CASSPSRNQPQHF.

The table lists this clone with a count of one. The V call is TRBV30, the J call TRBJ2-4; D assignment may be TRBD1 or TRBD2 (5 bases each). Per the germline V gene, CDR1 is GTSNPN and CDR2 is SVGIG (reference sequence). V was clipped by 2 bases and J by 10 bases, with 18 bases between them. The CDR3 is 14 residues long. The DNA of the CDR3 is TGTGCCTGGAGTACCCCGGGGCTAGCCGGGATTCAGTACTTC. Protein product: CAWSTPGLAGIQYF.

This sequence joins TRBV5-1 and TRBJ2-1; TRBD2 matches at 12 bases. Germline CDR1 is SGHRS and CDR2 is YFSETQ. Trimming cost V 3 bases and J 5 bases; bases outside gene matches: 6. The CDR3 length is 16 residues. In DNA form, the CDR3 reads TGCGCCAGCAGCTGGAGACTAGCGGGAGTAGACAATGAGCAGTTCTTC. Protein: CASSWRLAGVDNEQFF.

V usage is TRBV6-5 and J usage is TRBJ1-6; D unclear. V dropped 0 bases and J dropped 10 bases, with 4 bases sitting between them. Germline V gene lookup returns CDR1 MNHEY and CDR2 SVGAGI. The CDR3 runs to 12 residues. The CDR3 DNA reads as TGTGCCAGCAGTTACTCGGGATCACCCCTCCACTTT. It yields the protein CASSYSGSPLHF.

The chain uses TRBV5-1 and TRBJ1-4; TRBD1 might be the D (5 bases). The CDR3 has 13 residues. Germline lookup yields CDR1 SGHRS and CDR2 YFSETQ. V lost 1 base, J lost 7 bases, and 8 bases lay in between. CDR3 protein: CASSLIGGEKLFF. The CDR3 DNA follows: TGCGCCAGCAGCTTGATCGGGGGTGAAAAACTGTTTTTT.

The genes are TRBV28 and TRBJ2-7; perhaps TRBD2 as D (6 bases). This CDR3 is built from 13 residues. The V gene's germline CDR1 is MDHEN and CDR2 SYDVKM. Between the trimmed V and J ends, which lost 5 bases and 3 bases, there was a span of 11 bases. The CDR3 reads CASSRGTYYEQYF. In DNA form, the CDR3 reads TGTGCCAGCAGTCGCGGGACCTACTACGAGCAGTACTTC. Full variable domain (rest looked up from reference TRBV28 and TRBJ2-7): DVKVTQSSRYLVKRTGEKVFLECVQDMDHENMFWYRQDPGLGLRLIYFSYDVKMKEKGDIPEGYSVSREKKERFSLILESASTNQTSMYLCASSRGTYYEQYFGPGTRLTVT.

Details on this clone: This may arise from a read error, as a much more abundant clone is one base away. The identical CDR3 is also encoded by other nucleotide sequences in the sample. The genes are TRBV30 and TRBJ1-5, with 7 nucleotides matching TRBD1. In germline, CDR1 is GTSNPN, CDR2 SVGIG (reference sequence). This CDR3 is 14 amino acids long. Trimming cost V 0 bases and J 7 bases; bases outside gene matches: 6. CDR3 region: CAWSVRTGGQPQHF. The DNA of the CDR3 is TGTGCCTGGAGTGTACGGACAGGAGGCCAGCCCCAGCATTTT.

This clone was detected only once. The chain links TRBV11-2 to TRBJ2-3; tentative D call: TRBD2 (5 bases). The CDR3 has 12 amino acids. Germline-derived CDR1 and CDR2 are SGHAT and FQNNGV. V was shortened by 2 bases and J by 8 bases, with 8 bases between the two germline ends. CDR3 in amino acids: CASSLQRGTQYF. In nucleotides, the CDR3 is TGTGCCAGCAGCTTACAACGGGGTACGCAGTATTTT.

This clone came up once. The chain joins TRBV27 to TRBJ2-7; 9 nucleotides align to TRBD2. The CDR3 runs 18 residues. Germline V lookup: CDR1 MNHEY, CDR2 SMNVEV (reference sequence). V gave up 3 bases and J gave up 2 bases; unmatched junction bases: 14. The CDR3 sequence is CASSLRGLGGGRAYEQYF. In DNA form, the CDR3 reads TGTGCCAGCAGTTTGAGGGGACTAGGGGGCGGGAGGGCCTACGAGCAGTACTTC.

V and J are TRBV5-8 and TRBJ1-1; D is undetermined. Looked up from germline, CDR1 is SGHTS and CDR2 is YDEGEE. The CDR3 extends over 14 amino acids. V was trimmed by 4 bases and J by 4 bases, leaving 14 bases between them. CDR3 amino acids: CASSLGMAATEAFF. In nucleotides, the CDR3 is TGTGCCAGCAGCCTCGGGATGGCGGCCACTGAAGCTTTCTTT.

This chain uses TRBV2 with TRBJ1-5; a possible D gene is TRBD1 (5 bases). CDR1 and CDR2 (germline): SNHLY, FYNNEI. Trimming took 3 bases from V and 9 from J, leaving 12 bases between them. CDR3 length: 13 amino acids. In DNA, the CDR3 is TGTGCCAGCAGTGACACAGGCTCTTCGCCCCAGCATTTT. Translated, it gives CASSDTGSSPQHF.

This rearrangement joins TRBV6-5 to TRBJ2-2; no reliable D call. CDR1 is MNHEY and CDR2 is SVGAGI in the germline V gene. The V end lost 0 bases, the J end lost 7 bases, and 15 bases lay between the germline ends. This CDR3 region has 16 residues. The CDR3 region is CASSYSSHESDGELFF. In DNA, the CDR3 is TGTGCCAGCAGTTACTCTTCTCACGAAAGTGACGGGGAGCTGTTTTTT.

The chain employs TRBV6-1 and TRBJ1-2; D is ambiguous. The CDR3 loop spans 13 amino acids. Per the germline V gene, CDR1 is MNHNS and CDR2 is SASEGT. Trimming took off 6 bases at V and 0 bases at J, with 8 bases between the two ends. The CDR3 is CASRVSSNYGYTF. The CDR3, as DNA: TGTGCCAGCAGGGTTTCCTCTAACTATGGCTACACCTTC.

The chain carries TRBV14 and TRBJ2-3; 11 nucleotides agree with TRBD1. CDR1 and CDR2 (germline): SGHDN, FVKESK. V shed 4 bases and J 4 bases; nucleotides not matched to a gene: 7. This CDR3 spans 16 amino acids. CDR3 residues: CASSPWTGGPADTQYF. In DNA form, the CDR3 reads TGTGCCAGCAGCCCCTGGACAGGGGGCCCCGCAGATACGCAGTATTTT. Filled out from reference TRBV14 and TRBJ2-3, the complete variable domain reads EAGVTQFPSHSVIEKGQTVTLRCDPISGHDNLYWYRRVMGKEIKFLLHFVKESKQDESGMPNNRFLAERTGGTYSTLKVQPAELEDSGVYFCASSPWTGGPADTQYFGPGTRLTVL.

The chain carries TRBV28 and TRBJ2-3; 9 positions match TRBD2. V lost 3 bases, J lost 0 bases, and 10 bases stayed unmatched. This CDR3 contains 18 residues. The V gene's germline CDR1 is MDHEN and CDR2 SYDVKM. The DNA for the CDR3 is TGTGCCAGCAGTTTGCGGCTAGATAGCGGGGGAAGCACAGATACGCAGTATTTT. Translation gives CASSLRLDSGGSTDTQYF.

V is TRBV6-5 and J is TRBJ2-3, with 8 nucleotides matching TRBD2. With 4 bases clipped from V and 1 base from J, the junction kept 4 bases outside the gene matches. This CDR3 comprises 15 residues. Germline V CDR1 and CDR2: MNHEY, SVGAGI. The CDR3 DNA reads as TGTGCCAGCAGTTCCATACTAGCGGGCACAGATACGCAGTATTTT. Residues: CASSSILAGTDTQYF.

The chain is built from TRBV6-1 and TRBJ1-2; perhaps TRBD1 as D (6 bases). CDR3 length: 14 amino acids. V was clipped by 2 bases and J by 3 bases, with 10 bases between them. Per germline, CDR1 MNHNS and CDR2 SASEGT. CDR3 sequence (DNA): TGTGCCAGCAGTGAACTCAGGGGTGACTATGGCTACACCTTC. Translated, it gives CASSELRGDYGYTF.

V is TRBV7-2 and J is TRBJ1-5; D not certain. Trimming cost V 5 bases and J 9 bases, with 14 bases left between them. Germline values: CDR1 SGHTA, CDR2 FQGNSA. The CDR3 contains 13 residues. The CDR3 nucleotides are TGTGCCAGCAGCCTAGGAGACCGATCGCCCCAGCATTTT. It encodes CASSLGDRSPQHF.

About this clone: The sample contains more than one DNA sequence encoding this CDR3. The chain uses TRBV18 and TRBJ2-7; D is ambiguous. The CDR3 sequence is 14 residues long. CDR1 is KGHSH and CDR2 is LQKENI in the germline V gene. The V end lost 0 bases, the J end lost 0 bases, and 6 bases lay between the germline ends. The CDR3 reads CASSPPTGSYEQYF. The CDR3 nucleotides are TGTGCCAGCTCACCACCGACGGGCTCCTACGAGCAGTACTTC.

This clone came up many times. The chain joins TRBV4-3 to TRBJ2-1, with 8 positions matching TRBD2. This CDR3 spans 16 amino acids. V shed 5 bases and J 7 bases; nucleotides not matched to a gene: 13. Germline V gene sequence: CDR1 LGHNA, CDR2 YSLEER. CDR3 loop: CASSEKLLAGKNEQFF. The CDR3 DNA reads TGCGCCAGCAGCGAGAAACTTCTAGCGGGTAAAAATGAGCAGTTCTTC.

The CDR3 DNA follows: TGTGCCAGAGGACAAGTTACCGGGACTAGGTCGACCGGGGAGCTGTTTTTT. This sequence encodes CARGQVTGTRSTGELFF. V gene TRBV2 combines with J gene TRBJ2-2, with TRBD2 identical over 8 bases. The CDR3 has 17 amino acids. Germline V gene lookup returns CDR1 SNHLY and CDR2 FYNNEI. V lost 9 bases, J lost 5 bases, and 17 bases stayed unmatched.

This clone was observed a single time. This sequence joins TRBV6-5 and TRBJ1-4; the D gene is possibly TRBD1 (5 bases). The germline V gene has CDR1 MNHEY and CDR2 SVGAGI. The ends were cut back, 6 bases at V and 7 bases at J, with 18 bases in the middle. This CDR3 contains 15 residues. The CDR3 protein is CASSPPGRGLEKLFF. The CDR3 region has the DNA TGTGCCAGCAGCCCCCCCGGGAGGGGCCTTGAAAAACTGTTTTTT.

This chain's CDR3 is CASSVLTVYDEAFF. In DNA form, the CDR3 reads TGTGCCAGCAGCGTACTAACAGTATATGATGAAGCTTTCTTT. The genes are TRBV9 and TRBJ1-1; D is ambiguous. Germline CDR1 is SGDLS and CDR2 is YYNGEE. This CDR3 has 14 residues. The V and J ends lost 1 base and 7 bases respectively, with 14 bases between them.

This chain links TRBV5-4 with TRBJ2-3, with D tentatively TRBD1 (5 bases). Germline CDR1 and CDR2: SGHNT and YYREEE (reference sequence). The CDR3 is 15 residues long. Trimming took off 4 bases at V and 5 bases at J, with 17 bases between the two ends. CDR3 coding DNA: TGTGCCAGCAGCCTGGTGGGGCGTCCCCAAGATACGCAGTATTTT. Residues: CASSLVGRPQDTQYF.